Sequencing of this T cell receptor beta chain was carried out in a study of regulatory T cells in long-lasting Graves disease. Study-wide points: Persistent disease was associated with favored TRBV28 usage and with favored use of TRBJ1-2 and TRBJ2-5.

This sample's time point: newly diagnosed GD, antithyroid drugs for less than 3 months. PBMCs provided the RNA from which the TCR library was made. Building of the TCR beta libraries involved iRepertoire HTBI primers and Arm-PCR of CDR3 regions. TCRdb used MiXCR to reprocess the multiplex PCR reads, holding one entry per CDR3 protein. The sample contains 400,000 to 500,000 distinct CDR3 sequences, around 15% of which appear only once. This clonotype was found many times. The antigen is unknown. CDR1 is SQVTM, CDR2 ANQGSEA, per germline. The CDR3 runs 12 residues. Trimming shortened V by 0 bases and J by 8 bases, and 10 bases separated the two germline ends. The same sample was also used in a study of T cells in Graves' hyperthyroidism and ophthalmopathy. That paper notes: Researchers ran a first-round RT-PCR on the TCR CDR3 using the HTBI primer set.

The sequencing used peripheral blood mononuclear cells (PBMCs), collected at new diagnosis, from a patient treated with antithyroid drugs. This receptor was identified in a woman between 18 and 29 years old with Graves disease. The chain is built from TRBV29-1 and TRBJ1-2; perhaps TRBD1 as D (5 bases). This chain's CDR3 is CSVEDDSFGYTF. The CDR3, as DNA: TGCAGCGTTGAAGATGACAGTTTCGGCTACACCTTC.